This T cell receptor (beta chain) originates from a study of blood T cell repertoires in COVID-19. In the study overall: COVID-19 samples from acute and convalescent phases originated in the United States, Italy and Spain. The cDNA or gDNA used as material had been derived from T cells, B-cell-depleted T cells, or PBMCs.

This clone showed up just once. Seattle-derived patients entered the study during active infection and were followed longitudinally. In the original analysis: How many nucleated cells were present was estimated from reference gene primer amplification. Measured with immunoSEQ multiplex PCR; TCRdb has only the in-frame clones, and not every one. The V and J calls and clone size are taken from that table; D and trimming were inferred from the DNA. The data hold around 260,000 clones, with approximately 91% observed a single time. V lost 8 bases to trimming and J lost 9 bases, with 17 bases between them. The germline V gene encodes CDR1 MDHEN and CDR2 SYDVKM. This CDR3 is built from 14 residues.

V is TRBV28 and J is TRBJ1-6; maybe TRBD1 (6 bases). The sequenced sample consisted of peripheral blood. This receptor was taken from a person aged 18 to 35 with COVID-19, enrolled during active disease. CDR3 sequence: CASRPGASGSPLHF. The DNA for the CDR3 is TGTGCCAGCCGGCCGGGGGCTAGCGGTTCACCCCTCCACTTT.